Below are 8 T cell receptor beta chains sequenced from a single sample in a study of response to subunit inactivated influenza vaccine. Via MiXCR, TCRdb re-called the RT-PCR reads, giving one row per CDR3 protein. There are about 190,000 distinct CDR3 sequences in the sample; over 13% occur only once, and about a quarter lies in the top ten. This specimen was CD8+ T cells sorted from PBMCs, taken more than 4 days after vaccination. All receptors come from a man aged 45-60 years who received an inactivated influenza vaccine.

The CDR3 coding sequence is TGCAGTGCTGTTCTCACCGAGCAGTACTTC. Translation: CSAVLTEQYF. The genes are TRBV20-1 and TRBJ2-7; unclear D gene. V dropped 5 bases and J dropped 6 bases, with 8 bases sitting between them. CDR1 and CDR2 (germline): DFQATT, SNEGSKA (reference sequence). The CDR3 consists of 10 residues.

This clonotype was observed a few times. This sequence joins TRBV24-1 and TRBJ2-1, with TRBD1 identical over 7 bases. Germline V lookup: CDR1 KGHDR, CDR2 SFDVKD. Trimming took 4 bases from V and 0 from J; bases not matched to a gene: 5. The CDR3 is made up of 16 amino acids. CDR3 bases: TGTGCCACCAGTGAGTCCCGACAGGGCTCCTACAATGAGCAGTTCTTC. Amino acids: CATSESRQGSYNEQFF.

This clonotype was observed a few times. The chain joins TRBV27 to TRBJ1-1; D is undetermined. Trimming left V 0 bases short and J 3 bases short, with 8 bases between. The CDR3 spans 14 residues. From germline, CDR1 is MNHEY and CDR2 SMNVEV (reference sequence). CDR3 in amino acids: CASSLSLTDTEAFF. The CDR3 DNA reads TGTGCCAGCAGTTTATCGTTGACGGACACTGAAGCTTTCTTT.

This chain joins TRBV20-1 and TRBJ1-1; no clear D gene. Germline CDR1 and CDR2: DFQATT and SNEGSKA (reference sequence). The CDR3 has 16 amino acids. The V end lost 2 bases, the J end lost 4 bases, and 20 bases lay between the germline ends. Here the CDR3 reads CSARSTTQTLVTEAFF. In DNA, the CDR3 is TGCAGTGCTAGATCCACAACCCAGACACTGGTCACTGAAGCTTTCTTT.

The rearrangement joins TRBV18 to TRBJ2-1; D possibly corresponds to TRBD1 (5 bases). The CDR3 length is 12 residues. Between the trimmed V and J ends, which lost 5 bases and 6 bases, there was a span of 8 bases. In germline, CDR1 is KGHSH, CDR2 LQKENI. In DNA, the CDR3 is TGTGCCAGCTCATTCAGGGTCAATGAGCAGTTCTTC. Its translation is CASSFRVNEQFF.

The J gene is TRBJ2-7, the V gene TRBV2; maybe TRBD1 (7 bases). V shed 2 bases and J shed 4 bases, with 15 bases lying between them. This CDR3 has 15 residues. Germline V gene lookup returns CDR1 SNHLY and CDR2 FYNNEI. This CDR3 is CASSEFGQGGYEQYF. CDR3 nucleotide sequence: TGTGCCAGCAGTGAATTCGGGCAGGGGGGATACGAGCAGTACTTC.

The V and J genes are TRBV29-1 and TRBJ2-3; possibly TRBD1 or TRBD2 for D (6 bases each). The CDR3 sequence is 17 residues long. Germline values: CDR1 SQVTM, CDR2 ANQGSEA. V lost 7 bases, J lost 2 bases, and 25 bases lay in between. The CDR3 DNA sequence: TGCAGCGCCCTGGGGGGTGGAGGGACAAGATCCACAGATACGCAGTATTTT. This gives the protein CSALGGGGTRSTDTQYF.

CDR3: CASSPSSSQYF. The DNA of the CDR3 is TGTGCCAGCAGTCCCTCTAGTTCCCAGTACTTC. This rearrangement joins TRBV28 to TRBJ2-5; D remains unclear. The CDR3 length is 11 residues. Germline V gene data show CDR1 as MDHEN and CDR2 as SYDVKM. V lost 5 bases and J lost 9, with 10 bases in between.